This record looks at one T cell receptor beta chain sequence and its context. Antigen: not known. Libraries were prepared by immunoSEQ multiplex PCR; TCRdb keeps only in-frame clonotypes and omits some of them. The table has around 180,000 clones, 75% to 90% seen once. This specimen belongs to a study of T cell responses to AZD1222 COVID-19 vaccine. Study findings and constraints: Every sample of the repertoires postdated the peak T cell response.

CDR1 is SGHKS, CDR2 YYEKEE, per germline (reference sequence). CDR3 length equals 13 residues. The V gene lost 4 bases and the J gene lost 0 bases, with 7 bases spanning the gap. The input for sequencing was peripheral blood, taken on day 0 of MenACWY control vaccination. This clonotype was obtained from an adult in good health. V usage is TRBV5-5 and J usage is TRBJ1-1; unclear D gene. CDR3 coding DNA: TGTGCCAGCAGCGCCGCGATGAACACTGAAGCTTTCTTT. Translating gives CASSAAMNTEAFF.